This T cell receptor (beta chain) was captured in a study of cytomegalovirus exposure and HLA in healthy donors. The data were produced by immunoSEQ multiplex PCR, yet TCRdb's version contains in-frame clones alone and is incomplete. The sample has 100,000 to 150,000 clones; about 87% are singletons. In germline, CDR1 is SGDLS, CDR2 YYNGEE. This CDR3 spans 14 amino acids. Trimming stripped 4 bases from V and 9 bases from J, with 16 bases between. J is TRBJ2-2 and V is TRBV9; D is perhaps TRBD2 (5 bases). Material for sequencing was PBMCs. This receptor was taken from a woman aged 18 to 35 in good health and CMV-seronegative. For the CDR3, the DNA is TGTGCCAGCAGCCCTCCGGGTGGAGGAAGGGAGCTGTTTTTT. This sequence encodes CASSPPGGGRELFF.